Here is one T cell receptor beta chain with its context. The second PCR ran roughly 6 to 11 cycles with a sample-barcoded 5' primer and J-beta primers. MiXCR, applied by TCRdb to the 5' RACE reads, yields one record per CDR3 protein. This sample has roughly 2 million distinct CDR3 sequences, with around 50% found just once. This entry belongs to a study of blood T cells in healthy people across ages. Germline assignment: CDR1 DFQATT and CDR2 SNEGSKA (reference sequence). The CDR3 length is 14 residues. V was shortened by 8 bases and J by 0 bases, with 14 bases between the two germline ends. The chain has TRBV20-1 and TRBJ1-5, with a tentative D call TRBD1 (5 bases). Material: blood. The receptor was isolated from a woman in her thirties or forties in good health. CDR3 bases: TGCAGTTCCCCTGACAGAAATAGCAATCAGCCCCAGCATTTT. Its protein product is CSSPDRNSNQPQHF.